This passage covers 20 T cell receptor beta chains from one sample sequenced in a study of shared clonotypes between healthy human individuals. It was CD45RO-negative cells, positively selected for CCR7, that made up naive CD8 cells, with terminally differentiated effector memory CD45RA+ cells excluded. This table comes from immunoSEQ multiplex PCR, and its TCRdb copy is limited to in-frame clones, with some not included. The top ten hold 24% of the sample, which has some 800,000 clones, over 90% seen once. Sequences were obtained from naive CD8+ T cells sorted from blood. The receptors originated from a man aged 30-40 years in good health.

The chain links TRBV28 to TRBJ2-7; TRBD1 matches at 7 bases. Looked up from germline, CDR1 is MDHEN and CDR2 is SYDVKM. The CDR3 is made up of 16 amino acids. J gave up 7 bases and V 5 bases, and 17 bases lay outside the gene matches. DNA of the CDR3: TGTGCCAGCAGTCCCCCCGACAGGGTGCTACTGGGAGAGCAGTACTTC. Translating it yields CASSPPDRVLLGEQYF. Drawing the rest from reference TRBV28 and TRBJ2-7, the complete variable domain is DVKVTQSSRYLVKRTGEKVFLECVQDMDHENMFWYRQDPGLGLRLIYFSYDVKMKEKGDIPEGYSVSREKKERFSLILESASTNQTSMYLCASSPPDRVLLGEQYFGPGTRLTVT.

The chain has TRBV7-9 and TRBJ2-4, with 7 bases identical to TRBD2. This CDR3 contains 17 residues. Germline V CDR1 and CDR2: SEHNR, FQNEAQ (reference sequence). The V segment lost 4 bases and the J segment 2 bases; nucleotides outside the gene matches: 11. The CDR3 reads CASSSRGGSGPKNIQYF. The DNA of the CDR3 is TGTGCCAGCAGCTCACGGGGCGGGAGTGGTCCCAAAAACATTCAGTACTTC.

The chain has TRBV19 and TRBJ1-1, with 7 positions matching TRBD1. This CDR3 has 13 residues. The germline gives CDR1 LNHDA, CDR2 SQIVND (reference sequence). The V and J ends lost 9 bases and 1 base, in that order; junction bases with no gene match: 5. This CDR3 is CASGTEWNTEAFF. In DNA form, the CDR3 reads TGTGCCAGCGGGACAGAATGGAACACTGAAGCTTTCTTT.

V and J are TRBV5-5 and TRBJ2-3, with D uncertain. V was pared by 2 bases and J by 0 bases, with 1 base between. Germline-derived CDR1 and CDR2 are SGHKS and YYEKEE (reference sequence). The length of the CDR3 is 12 residues. In DNA form, the CDR3 reads TGTGCCAGCAGCTTCAGCACAGATACGCAGTATTTT. Its translation: CASSFSTDTQYF.

Turning to this clone: Within the sample, other DNA sequences also encode this same CDR3. The chain couples TRBV6-5 to TRBJ2-2, with TRBD2 as a possible D gene (5 bases). The CDR3 runs 14 residues. V lost 0 bases, J lost 6 bases, and 8 bases lay in between. The germline V gene encodes CDR1 MNHEY and CDR2 SVGAGI. The CDR3 nucleotides are TGTGCCAGCAGTTACTCCGCGGGTCCCGGGGAGCTGTTTTTT. Protein: CASSYSAGPGELFF.

This clone appeared once. This rearrangement joins TRBV4-2 to TRBJ1-1; D might be TRBD1 (6 bases). Trimming took off 5 bases at V and 4 bases at J, with 17 bases between the two ends. Germline V CDR1 and CDR2: LGHNA, YNFKEQ. The CDR3 spans 15 residues. As DNA, the CDR3 is TGTGCCAGCAGCGACAAACGCAGGGGTCGCACTGAAGCTTTCTTT. Amino acids: CASSDKRRGRTEAFF.

The rearrangement links TRBV5-1 to TRBJ1-5, with no clear D. Germline V gene lookup returns CDR1 SGHRS and CDR2 YFSETQ. The CDR3 consists of 15 residues. V was cut by 0 bases and J by 6 bases, with 13 bases left in between. The CDR3 region has the DNA TGCGCCAGCAGCTTGGATCTAGGGTTGGGTCAGCCCCAGCATTTT. Translated, it gives CASSLDLGLGQPQHF.

To note about this clone: At one of its ends the junction is not consistent with the germline gene, which may arise from a read error. V is TRBV7-9 and J is TRBJ2-3, with a possible D match to TRBD1 (6 bases). CDR1 and CDR2 (germline): SEHNR, FQNEAQ (reference sequence). This CDR3 has 15 amino acids. CDR3 protein: CASTTTGKRTDAQYF. In DNA form, the CDR3 reads TGTGCCAGCACCACTACGGGGAAGCGGACAGATGCGCAGTATTTT.

This chain joins TRBV11-2 and TRBJ1-5, with a possible D match to TRBD1 (5 bases). The V gene lost 3 bases and the J gene lost 8 bases, with 11 bases spanning the gap. The CDR3 loop spans 13 amino acids. CDR1 SGHAT and CDR2 FQNNGV come from the germline V gene. CDR3 amino acids: CASSLNRREPQHF. The CDR3 DNA reads as TGTGCCAGCAGCTTGAACAGGAGAGAGCCCCAGCATTTT.

This clone appeared once. The chain carries TRBV7-9 and TRBJ2-7; 9 nucleotides agree with TRBD2. Germline V CDR1 and CDR2: SEHNR, FQNEAQ (reference sequence). This CDR3 contains 15 residues. With V trimmed by 5 bases and J by 0 bases, 5 bases remained unmatched. This chain's CDR3 is CASSNRAGGSYEQYF. In nucleotides, the CDR3 is TGTGCCAGCAGCAACCGAGCGGGAGGCTCCTACGAGCAGTACTTC.

The chain carries TRBV19 and TRBJ1-2; 7 nucleotides agree with TRBD1. The J segment lost 2 bases and the V segment lost 4 bases, leaving 7 bases of the junction unmatched. The CDR3 is 15 residues long. CDR1 LNHDA and CDR2 SQIVND come from the germline V gene (reference sequence). The CDR3 is CASSTLQGDNYGYTF. In nucleotides, the CDR3 is TGTGCCAGTAGTACCCTTCAGGGGGACAACTATGGCTACACCTTC.

The rearrangement joins TRBV11-2 to TRBJ2-2, with 7 bases fitting TRBD1. Germline V gene data show CDR1 as SGHAT and CDR2 as FQNNGV. V lost 1 base, J lost 7 bases, and 3 bases stayed unmatched. The CDR3 spans 14 residues. Here the CDR3 DNA reads TGTGCCAGCAGCTTAGTCCCAGGGGGCGGGGAGCTGTTTTTT. It encodes CASSLVPGGGELFF.

The V gene is TRBV27, the J gene TRBJ1-3, with D uncertain. This CDR3 spans 11 amino acids. Germline values: CDR1 MNHEY, CDR2 SMNVEV (reference sequence). V was trimmed by 8 bases and J by 4 bases, leaving 6 bases between them. The CDR3 coding sequence is TGTGCCAGCCTCGGCGGAAACACCATATATTTT. Its protein is CASLGGNTIYF.

For this clone: The CDR3 end shows no conserved phenylalanine or tryptophan, and so a read error is likely. The chain employs TRBV6-6 and TRBJ1-2; TRBD1 is a possible D gene (5 bases). The CDR3 extends over 15 amino acids. V was shortened by 5 bases and J by 0 bases, with 13 bases between the two germline ends. Germline V CDR1 and CDR2: MNHNY, SVGAGI (reference sequence). The CDR3 nucleotides are TGTGCCAGCAGTCAAGACAGATTACCTAACTATGGCTACACCTCC. Translated, it gives CASSQDRLPNYGYTS.

This rearrangement joins TRBV25-1 to TRBJ1-2; unclear D gene. Germline V gives CDR1 MGHDK, CDR2 SYGVNS. V shed 4 bases and J shed 2 bases, with 11 bases lying between them. The CDR3 loop spans 14 amino acids. In DNA form, the CDR3 reads TGTGCCAGCAGTGGACACGGATTCAACTATGGCTACACCTTC. It translates to CASSGHGFNYGYTF.

This clone appeared once. This chain joins TRBV2 and TRBJ1-1; D gene unclear. Germline lookup yields CDR1 SNHLY and CDR2 FYNNEI. V gave up 8 bases and J gave up 5 bases, with 15 bases separating them. This CDR3 has 13 residues. For the CDR3, the DNA is TGTGCCAGCCCCCTTTCCGTAGGGACTGAAGCTTTCTTT. Amino acid sequence: CASPLSVGTEAFF.

The chain employs TRBV10-3 and TRBJ2-5; D gene unclear. V was clipped by 8 bases and J by 1 base, with 11 bases between them. Germline V CDR1 and CDR2: ENHRY, SYGVKD. The CDR3 runs 13 residues. The DNA for the CDR3 is TGTGCCATCGGAACAGTGACCCAAGAGACCCAGTACTTC. This translates into CAIGTVTQETQYF.

This clone was detected once. V gene TRBV30 combines with J gene TRBJ1-5; 7 bases align to TRBD1. CDR3 size: 16 residues. Germline CDR1 reads GTSNPN; CDR2 reads SVGIG (reference sequence). With 0 bases clipped from V and 3 bases from J, the junction kept 8 bases outside the gene matches. The DNA of the CDR3 is TGTGCCTGGAGTGTACGCAGGGGGGCATTCAATCAGCCCCAGCATTTT. The encoded protein is CAWSVRRGAFNQPQHF.

This chain joins TRBV7-6 and TRBJ2-3; no firm D call. Trimming shortened V by 2 bases and J by 6 bases, and 9 bases separated the two germline ends. The CDR3 is 13 residues long. Looked up from germline, CDR1 is SGHVS and CDR2 is FNYEAQ. CDR3 DNA sequence: TGTGCCAGCAGCTTATACGTTCTGGATACGCAGTATTTT. Translated, it gives CASSLYVLDTQYF. Filled out from reference TRBV7-6 and TRBJ2-3, the complete variable domain reads GAGVSQSPRYKVTKRGQDVALRCDPISGHVSLYWYRQALGQGPEFLTYFNYEAQQDKSGLPNDRFSAERPEGSISTLTIQRTEQRDSAMYRCASSLYVLDTQYFGPGTRLTVL.

The V call is TRBV29-1, the J call TRBJ2-2; D remains unclear. The CDR3 extends over 14 amino acids. With 3 bases removed from V and 2 bases from J, the gap between germline ends came to 10 bases. CDR1 and CDR2 (germline): SQVTM, ANQGSEA. The CDR3 loop reads CSVEAGLNTGELFF. The CDR3 DNA is TGCAGCGTTGAGGCCGGGCTAAACACCGGGGAGCTGTTTTTT.